What follows are 9 T cell receptor beta chains derived from one specimen sequenced in a study of T cell repertoires in cytomegalovirus infection. Their specific antigens are unknown. TCRdb re-called the reads with MiXCR, one entry per CDR3 protein. The data hold 70,000 or so distinct CDR3 sequences, with 25% to 30% observed a single time. The sample consisted of CD8+ T cells from cultured PBMCs, taken from culture after CMV antigen stimulation. These receptors all stem from a human donor in good health (CMV status not recorded). Some clones in this sample may be carry-over from other donors' samples.

The sample holds one count of this clonotype. A much larger clone differs by one base, so this may be a read error. It is likely a read error, because the conserved phenylalanine at the end of the CDR3 is missing. This rearrangement joins TRBV7-6 to TRBJ2-1; 8 positions agree with TRBD2. Unmatched junction bases numbered 10, after V lost 5 bases and J lost 4 bases. CDR1 and CDR2 (germline): SGHVS, FNYEAQ. CDR3 size: 16 residues. The CDR3 DNA is TGTGCCAGCAGCCCGACGGGTAGCGGGGCTTACAATGAGCAGTTCTAC. Its protein product is CASSPTGSGAYNEQFY.

This clonotype was counted many times. The genes are TRBV5-6 and TRBJ1-1, with 10 bases lining up with TRBD1. Germline lookup yields CDR1 SGHDT and CDR2 YYEEEE. The CDR3 loop spans 20 amino acids. J lost 5 bases, V lost 5 bases, and 24 bases had no gene match. Here the CDR3 DNA reads TGTGCCAGCAGATTTGCCCCAAGTGGACAGGGGGATTACAGGAGAACTGAAGCTTTCTTT. This encodes CASRFAPSGQGDYRRTEAFF.

The chain couples TRBV12-3 or TRBV12-4 to TRBJ2-7; TRBD2 matches at 10 bases. The CDR3 runs 14 residues. Germline trimming cut 6 bases from V and 2 bases from J; bases unmatched to any gene: 4. The CDR3 loop reads CASRPSGRAYEQYF. CDR3 sequence (DNA): TGTGCCAGCAGGCCCAGCGGGAGGGCCTACGAGCAGTACTTC.

This clonotype was seen repeatedly, ten times or more. J is TRBJ1-2 and V is TRBV7-9, with 7 nucleotides matching TRBD1. The length of the CDR3 is 14 residues. After removal of 6 bases from V and 4 bases from J, the junction contained 8 bases not matched to a gene. Germline-derived CDR1 and CDR2 are SEHNR and FQNEAQ (reference sequence). CDR3 residues: CASREGQTFYGYTF. The CDR3 region has the DNA TGTGCCAGCAGGGAGGGACAGACTTTCTATGGCTACACCTTC.

In this sample, this clonotype turned up many times. CDR3 region: CASSSKQGLLTEAFF. The CDR3 coding sequence is TGTGCCAGCAGCTCGAAACAGGGGTTGTTGACTGAAGCTTTCTTT. This chain joins TRBV7-8 and TRBJ1-1; 7 positions match TRBD1. The CDR3 totals 15 residues. From germline, CDR1 is SGHVS and CDR2 FQNEAQ. V was pared by 4 bases and J by 5 bases, with 10 bases of the junction left unmatched.

V is TRBV6-2 or TRBV6-3 and J is TRBJ2-3; 10 bases map to TRBD2. With V trimmed by 2 bases and J by 6 bases, 17 bases remained unmatched. The CDR3 is 19 residues long. Germline lookup yields CDR1 MNHEY and CDR2 SVGEGT. The CDR3 coding sequence is TGTGCCAGCAGTTACGATCCTAGCGGGGGCCTAACAAGCTTCGATACGCAGTATTTT. It translates to CASSYDPSGGLTSFDTQYF.

The chain has TRBV30 and TRBJ2-7; 9 nucleotides match TRBD2. This CDR3 spans 14 amino acids. Trimming removed 1 base from V and 3 bases from J; junction bases left unmatched: 4. CDR1 GTSNPN and CDR2 SVGIG come from the germline V gene (reference sequence). CDR3 sequence: CAWSGTSADYEQYF. In nucleotides, the CDR3 is TGTGCCTGGAGTGGGACTAGCGCCGACTACGAGCAGTACTTC.

V gene TRBV5-1 combines with J gene TRBJ2-7; D is tentatively TRBD1 or TRBD2 (6 bases each). CDR3 length equals 14 residues. CDR1 is SGHRS and CDR2 is YFSETQ in the germline V gene. V lost 6 bases and J 5 bases, leaving 18 bases between the germline ends. In nucleotides, the CDR3 is TGCGCCAGCAAAAGGGGTCAGGGGAGGCACGAGCAGTACTTC. It yields the protein CASKRGQGRHEQYF. The full variable domain, completed using reference TRBV5-1 and TRBJ2-7, is KAGVTQTPRYLIKTRGQQVTLSCSPISGHRSVSWYQQTPGQGLQFLFEYFSETQRNKGNFPGRFSGRQFSNSRSEMNVSTLELGDSALYLCASKRGQGRHEQYFGPGTRLTVT.

Notes on this clonotype: At one boundary the junction diverges from the germline segment, which might be a read error. V usage is TRBV30 and J usage is TRBJ2-1, with D possibly matching TRBD2 (6 bases). The CDR3 runs 14 residues. CDR1 is GTSNPN, CDR2 SVGIG, per germline (reference sequence). The CDR3: CAWSRVGSGGAGDF. DNA of the CDR3: TGTGCCTGGAGTCGTGTTGGTTCGGGCGGGGCCGGGGACTTC. Variable domain in full (rest from reference TRBV30 and TRBJ2-1): SQTIHQWPATLVQPVGSPLSLECTVEGTSNPNLYWYRQAAGRGLQLLFYSVGIGQISSEVPQNLSASRPQDRQFILSSKKLLLSDSGFYLCAWSRVGSGGAGDFGPGTRLTVL.